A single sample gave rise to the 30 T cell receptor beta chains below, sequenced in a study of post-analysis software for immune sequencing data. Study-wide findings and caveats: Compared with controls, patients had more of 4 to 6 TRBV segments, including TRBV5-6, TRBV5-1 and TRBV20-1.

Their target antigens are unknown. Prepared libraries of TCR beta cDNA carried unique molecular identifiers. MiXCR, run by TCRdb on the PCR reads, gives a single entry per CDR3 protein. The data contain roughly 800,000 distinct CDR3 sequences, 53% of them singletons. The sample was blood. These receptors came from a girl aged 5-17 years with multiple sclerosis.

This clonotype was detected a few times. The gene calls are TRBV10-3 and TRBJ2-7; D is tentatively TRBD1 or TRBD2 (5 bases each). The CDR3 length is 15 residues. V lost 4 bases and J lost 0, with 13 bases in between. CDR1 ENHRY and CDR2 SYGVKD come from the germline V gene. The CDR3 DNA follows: TGTGCCATCAGTGGGGTGTGGGACGACTCCTACGAGCAGTACTTC. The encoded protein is CAISGVWDDSYEQYF.

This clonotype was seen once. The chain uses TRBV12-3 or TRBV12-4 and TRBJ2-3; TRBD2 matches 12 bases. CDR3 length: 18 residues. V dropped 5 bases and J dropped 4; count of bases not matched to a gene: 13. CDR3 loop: CASSGPTLAGGPSDTQYF. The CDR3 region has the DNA TGTGCCAGCAGTGGACCGACTCTAGCGGGGGGGCCGTCAGATACGCAGTATTTT.

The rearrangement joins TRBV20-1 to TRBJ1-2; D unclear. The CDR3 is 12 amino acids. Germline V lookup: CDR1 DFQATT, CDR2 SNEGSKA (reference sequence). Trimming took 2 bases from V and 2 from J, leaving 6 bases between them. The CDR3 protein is CSARSRNYGYTF. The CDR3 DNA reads TGCAGTGCTAGATCTCGCAACTATGGCTACACCTTC.

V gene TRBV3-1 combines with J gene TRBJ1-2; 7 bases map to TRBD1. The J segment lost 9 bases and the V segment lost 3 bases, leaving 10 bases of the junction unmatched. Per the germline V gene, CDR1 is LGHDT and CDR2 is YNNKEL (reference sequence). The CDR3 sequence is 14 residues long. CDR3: CASSQGGAGGSYTF. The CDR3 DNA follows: TGTGCCAGCAGCCAGGGTGGGGCAGGGGGGAGCTACACCTTC.

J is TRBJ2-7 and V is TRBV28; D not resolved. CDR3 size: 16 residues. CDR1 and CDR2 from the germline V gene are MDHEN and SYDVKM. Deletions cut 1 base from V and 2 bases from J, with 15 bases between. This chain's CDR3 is CASSLSVAVATYEQYF. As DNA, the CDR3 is TGTGCCAGCAGTTTATCCGTGGCGGTAGCAACCTACGAGCAGTACTTC. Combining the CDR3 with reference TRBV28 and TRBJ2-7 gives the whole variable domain DVKVTQSSRYLVKRTGEKVFLECVQDMDHENMFWYRQDPGLGLRLIYFSYDVKMKEKGDIPEGYSVSREKKERFSLILESASTNQTSMYLCASSLSVAVATYEQYFGPGTRLTVT.

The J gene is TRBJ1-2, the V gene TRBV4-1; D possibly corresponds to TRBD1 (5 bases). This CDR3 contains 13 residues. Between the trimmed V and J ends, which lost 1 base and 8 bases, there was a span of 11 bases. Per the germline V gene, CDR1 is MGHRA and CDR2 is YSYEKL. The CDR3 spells CASSQVGGVGYTF. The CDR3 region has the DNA TGCGCCAGCAGCCAAGTTGGGGGGGTCGGCTACACCTTC.

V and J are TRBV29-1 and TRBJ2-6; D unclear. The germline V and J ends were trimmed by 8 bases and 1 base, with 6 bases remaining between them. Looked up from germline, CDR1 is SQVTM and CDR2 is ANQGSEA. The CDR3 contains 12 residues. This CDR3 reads CSPPSGANVLTF. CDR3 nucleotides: TGCAGCCCCCCGTCTGGGGCCAACGTCCTGACTTTC.

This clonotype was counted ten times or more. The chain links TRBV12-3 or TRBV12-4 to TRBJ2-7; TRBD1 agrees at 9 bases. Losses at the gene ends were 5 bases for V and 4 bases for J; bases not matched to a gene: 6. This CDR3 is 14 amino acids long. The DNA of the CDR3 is TGTGCCAGCAGTCCGACGGGACAGGGTTACGAGCAGTACTTC. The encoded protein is CASSPTGQGYEQYF.

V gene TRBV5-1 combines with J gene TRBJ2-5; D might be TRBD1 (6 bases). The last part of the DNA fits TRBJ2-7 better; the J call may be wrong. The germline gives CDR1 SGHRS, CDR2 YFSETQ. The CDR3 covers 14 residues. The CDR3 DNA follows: TGCGCCAGCAGCCCACAGGACAGAGCCTACGAGCAGTACTTC. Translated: CASSPQDRAYEQYF.

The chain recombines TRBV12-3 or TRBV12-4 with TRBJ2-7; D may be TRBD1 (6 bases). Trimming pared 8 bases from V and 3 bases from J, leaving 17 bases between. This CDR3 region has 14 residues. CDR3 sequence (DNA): TGTGCCAGCTGTGAGGCAGGGGTCATCTACGAGCAGTACTTC. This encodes CASCEAGVIYEQYF.

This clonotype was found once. The CDR3 sequence: CSARPAGGASYEQYF. In nucleotides, the CDR3 is TGCAGTGCTAGACCCGCGGGGGGCGCCTCCTACGAGCAGTACTTC. This chain links TRBV20-1 with TRBJ2-7, with 8 nucleotides matching TRBD2. The V and J ends lost 2 bases and 0 bases, in that order; junction bases with no gene match: 6. Germline CDR1 is DFQATT and CDR2 is SNEGSKA (reference sequence). The CDR3 loop spans 15 amino acids.

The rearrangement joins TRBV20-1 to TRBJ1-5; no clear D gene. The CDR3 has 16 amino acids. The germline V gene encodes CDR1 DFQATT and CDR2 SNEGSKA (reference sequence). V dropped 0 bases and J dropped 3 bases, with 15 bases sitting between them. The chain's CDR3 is CSARDPLGRDNQPQHF. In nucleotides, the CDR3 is TGCAGTGCTAGAGATCCCCTAGGGCGGGACAATCAGCCCCAGCATTTT.

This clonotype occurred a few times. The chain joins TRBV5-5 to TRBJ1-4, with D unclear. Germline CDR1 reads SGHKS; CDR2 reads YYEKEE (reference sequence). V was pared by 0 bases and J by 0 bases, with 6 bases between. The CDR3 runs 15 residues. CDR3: CASSLDTTTNEKLFF. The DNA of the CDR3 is TGTGCCAGCAGCTTGGACACGACAACTAATGAAAAACTGTTTTTT.

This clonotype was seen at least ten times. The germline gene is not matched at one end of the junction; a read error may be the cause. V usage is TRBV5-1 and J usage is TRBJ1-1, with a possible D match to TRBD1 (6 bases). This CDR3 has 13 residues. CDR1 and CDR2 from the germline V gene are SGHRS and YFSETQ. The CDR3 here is CASSLTGNTEAFF. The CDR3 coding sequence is TGTGCCAGCAGCTTGACAGGGAACACTGAAGCTTTCTTT.

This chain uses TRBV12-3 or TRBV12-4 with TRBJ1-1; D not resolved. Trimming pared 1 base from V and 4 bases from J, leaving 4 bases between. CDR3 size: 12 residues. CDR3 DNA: TGTGCCAGCAGTTTAGATTTCACTGAAGCTTTCTTT. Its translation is CASSLDFTEAFF.

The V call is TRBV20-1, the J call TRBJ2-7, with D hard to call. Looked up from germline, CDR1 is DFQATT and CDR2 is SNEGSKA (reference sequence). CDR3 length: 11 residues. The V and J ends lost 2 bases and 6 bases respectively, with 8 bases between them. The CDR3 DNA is TGCAGTGCTAGATTCGGTTCCGAGCAGTACTTC. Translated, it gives CSARFGSEQYF.

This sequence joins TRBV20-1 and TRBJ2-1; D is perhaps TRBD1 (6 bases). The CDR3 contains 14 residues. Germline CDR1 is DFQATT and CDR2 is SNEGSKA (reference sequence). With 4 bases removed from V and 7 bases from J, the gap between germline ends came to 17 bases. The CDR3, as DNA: TGCAGTGCTACACAGGGACCTATAGTTAATGAGCAGTTCTTC. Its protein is CSATQGPIVNEQFF.

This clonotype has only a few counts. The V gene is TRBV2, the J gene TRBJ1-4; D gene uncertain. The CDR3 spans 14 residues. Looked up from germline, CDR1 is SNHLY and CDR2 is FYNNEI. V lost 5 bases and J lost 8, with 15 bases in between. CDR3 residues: CASSSGGIREKLFF. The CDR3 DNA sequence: TGTGCCAGCAGTTCAGGAGGGATCAGAGAAAAACTGTTTTTT.

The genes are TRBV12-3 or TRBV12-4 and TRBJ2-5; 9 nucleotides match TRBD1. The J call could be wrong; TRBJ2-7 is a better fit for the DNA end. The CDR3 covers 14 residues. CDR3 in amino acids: CASSPRQGGHEQYF. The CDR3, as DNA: TGTGCCAGCAGCCCCCGACAGGGGGGCCACGAGCAGTACTTC.

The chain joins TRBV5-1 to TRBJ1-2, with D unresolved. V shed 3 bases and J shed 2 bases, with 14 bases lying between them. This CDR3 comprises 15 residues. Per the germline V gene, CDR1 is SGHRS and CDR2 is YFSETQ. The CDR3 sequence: CASSYDDGRNYGYTF. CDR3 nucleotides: TGCGCCAGCAGCTATGACGACGGGCGCAACTATGGCTACACCTTC.

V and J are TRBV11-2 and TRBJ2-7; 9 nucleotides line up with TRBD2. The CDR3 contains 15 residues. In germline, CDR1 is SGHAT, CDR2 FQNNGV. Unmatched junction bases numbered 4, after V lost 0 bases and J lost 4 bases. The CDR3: CASSLDLAGRYEQYF. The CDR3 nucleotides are TGTGCCAGCAGCTTAGACCTAGCGGGGAGATACGAGCAGTACTTC.

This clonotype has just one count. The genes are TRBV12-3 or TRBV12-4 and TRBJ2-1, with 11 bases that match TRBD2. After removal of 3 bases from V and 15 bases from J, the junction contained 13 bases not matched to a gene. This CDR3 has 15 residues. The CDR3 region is CASSFEGLAVTTGFF. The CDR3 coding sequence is TGTGCCAGCAGTTTTGAGGGACTAGCGGTAACTACCGGGTTCTTC.

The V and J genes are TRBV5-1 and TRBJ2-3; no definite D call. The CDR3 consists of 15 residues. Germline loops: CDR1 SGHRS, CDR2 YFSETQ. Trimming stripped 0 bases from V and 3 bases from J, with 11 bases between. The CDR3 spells CASSLETLPTDTQYF. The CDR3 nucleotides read TGCGCCAGCAGCTTGGAGACCCTGCCGACAGATACGCAGTATTTT. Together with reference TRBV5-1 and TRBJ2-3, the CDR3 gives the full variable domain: KAGVTQTPRYLIKTRGQQVTLSCSPISGHRSVSWYQQTPGQGLQFLFEYFSETQRNKGNFPGRFSGRQFSNSRSEMNVSTLELGDSALYLCASSLETLPTDTQYFGPGTRLTVL.

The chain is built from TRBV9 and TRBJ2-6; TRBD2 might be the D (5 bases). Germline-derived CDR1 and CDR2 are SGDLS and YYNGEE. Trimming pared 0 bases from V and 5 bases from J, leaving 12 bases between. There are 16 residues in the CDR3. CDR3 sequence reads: CASSVALRGRANVLTF. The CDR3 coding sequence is TGTGCCAGCAGCGTAGCTCTGAGAGGGAGGGCCAACGTCCTGACTTTC.

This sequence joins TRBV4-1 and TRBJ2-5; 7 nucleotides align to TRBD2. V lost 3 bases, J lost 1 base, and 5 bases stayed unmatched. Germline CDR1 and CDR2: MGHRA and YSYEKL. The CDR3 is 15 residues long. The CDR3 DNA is TGCGCCAGCAGCCACCAGGGCGGGGGCCAAGAGACCCAGTACTTC. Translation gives CASSHQGGGQETQYF.

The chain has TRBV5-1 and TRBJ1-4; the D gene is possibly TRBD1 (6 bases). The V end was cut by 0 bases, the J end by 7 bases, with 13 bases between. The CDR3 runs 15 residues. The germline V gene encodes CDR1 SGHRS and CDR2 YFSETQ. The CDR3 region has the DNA TGCGCCAGCAGCTTGGAGGGGGGATCATTTGAAAAACTGTTTTTT. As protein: CASSLEGGSFEKLFF. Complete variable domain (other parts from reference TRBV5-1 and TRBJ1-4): KAGVTQTPRYLIKTRGQQVTLSCSPISGHRSVSWYQQTPGQGLQFLFEYFSETQRNKGNFPGRFSGRQFSNSRSEMNVSTLELGDSALYLCASSLEGGSFEKLFFGSGTQLSVL.

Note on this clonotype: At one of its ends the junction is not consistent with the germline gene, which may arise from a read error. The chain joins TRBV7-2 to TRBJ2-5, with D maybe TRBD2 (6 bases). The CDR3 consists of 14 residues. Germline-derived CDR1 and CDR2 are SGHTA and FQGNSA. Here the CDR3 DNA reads TGTGCCAGCACCCGGAGGGTCAAGGGAGAGACCCAGTATTTC. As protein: CASTRRVKGETQYF.

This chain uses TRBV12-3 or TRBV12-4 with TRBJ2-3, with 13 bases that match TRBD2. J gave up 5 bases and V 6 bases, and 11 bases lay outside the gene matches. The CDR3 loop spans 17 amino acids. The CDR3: CASRKLAGGPSGDTQYF. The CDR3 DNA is TGTGCCAGCAGGAAACTAGCGGGAGGGCCCTCCGGAGATACGCAGTATTTT.

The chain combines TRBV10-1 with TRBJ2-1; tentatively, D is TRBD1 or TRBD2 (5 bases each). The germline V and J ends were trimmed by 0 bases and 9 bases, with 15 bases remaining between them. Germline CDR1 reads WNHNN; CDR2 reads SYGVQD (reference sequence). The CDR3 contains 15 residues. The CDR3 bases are TGCGCCAGCAGTGAGTCGGGGCCCGTGAGGGGTGAGCAGTTCTTC. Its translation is CASSESGPVRGEQFF.

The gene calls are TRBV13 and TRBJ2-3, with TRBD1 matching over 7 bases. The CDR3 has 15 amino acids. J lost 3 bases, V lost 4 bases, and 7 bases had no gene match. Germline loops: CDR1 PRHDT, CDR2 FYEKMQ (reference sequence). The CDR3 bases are TGTGCCAGCAGCTCACTCGAGACAGGGACAGATACGCAGTATTTT. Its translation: CASSSLETGTDTQYF. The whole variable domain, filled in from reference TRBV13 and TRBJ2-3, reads AAGVIQSPRHLIKEKRETATLKCYPIPRHDTVYWYQQGPGQDPQFLISFYEKMQSDKGSIPDRFSAQQFSDYHSELNMSSLELGDSALYFCASSSLETGTDTQYFGPGTRLTVL.